This TCR beta chain was profiled in a study of response to subunit inactivated influenza vaccine. Study-level points and caveats: New T cells are recruited in small numbers by each seasonal influenza vaccination, according to the authors' suggestion.

A single record per CDR3 protein comes from TCRdb applying MiXCR to the RT-PCR reads. The sample contains fewer than 550,000 distinct CDR3 sequences, over 25% of which appear only once. With regard to this clonotype: The antigen is unknown.

Germline V gene lookup returns CDR1 SGHRS and CDR2 YFSETQ. Trimming removed 4 bases from V and 2 bases from J; junction bases left unmatched: 13. This CDR3 is 18 amino acids long. This chain connects TRBV5-1 to TRBJ2-5, with TRBD2 matching 11 bases. The TCR comes from a man in his forties or fifties who received an inactivated influenza vaccine. This material consisted of CD4+ T cells sorted from PBMCs, taken roughly 5 days after vaccination. CDR3 region: CASSPGASGRYIQETQYF. Written as DNA, the CDR3 is TGCGCCAGCAGCCCTGGGGCTAGCGGGAGGTACATACAAGAGACCCAGTACTTC.